This T cell receptor (beta chain) was captured in a study of blood T cell repertoires in COVID-19. In the authors' workflow: Estimates of nucleated cell counts were drawn from the amplification of reference gene primers. The data were produced by immunoSEQ multiplex PCR, yet TCRdb's version contains in-frame clones alone and is incomplete. V and J calls and clone size are copied from that table; D and trimming were computed from the DNA. This sample has more than 150,000 clones, with roughly 80% found just once. The CDR3 sequence is 16 residues long. The TCR sequence derives from a woman older than 75 with acute or convalescent COVID-19. The chain has TRBV1 and TRBJ2-3; the listed D gene, TRBD2, was not tested against the DNA. TRBV1 corresponds to a pseudogene. The source material was peripheral blood. CDR3 amino acids: CTSSQDRTSAQDTQYF. The CDR3 DNA reads TGCACCAGCAGCCAAGATCGGACTAGCGCCCAGGATACGCAGTATTTT.